A single sample gave rise to the 23 T cell receptor beta chains below, sequenced in a study of Graves' ophthalmopathy and Graves' hyperthyroidism. From RNA, the CDR3 regions of TCR beta chains were amplified and sequenced. First-round RT-PCR employed HTBI primers, with a second-round multiplex PCR after it. TCRdb re-analysed the multiplex PCR reads in MiXCR, keeping a single row per CDR3 protein. The repertoire holds over a million distinct CDR3 sequences, with 35% to 45% as singletons. Sequences were obtained from peripheral blood or thyroid tissue (not recorded which). The receptors stem from an adult man with Graves' hyperthyroidism.

This clonotype was found many times. J is TRBJ2-7 and V is TRBV5-6, with D uncertain. CDR1 and CDR2 (germline): SGHDT, YYEEEE. V lost 2 bases to trimming and J lost 4 bases, with 10 bases between them. The CDR3 runs 13 residues. The CDR3: CASSFRNGYEQYF. CDR3 in DNA: TGTGCCAGCAGCTTCCGGAATGGATACGAGCAGTACTTC.

The CDR3 reads CASSLSNNDGYTF. CDR3 DNA: TGTGCCAGCAGCTTAAGTAATAATGACGGCTACACCTTC. The rearrangement uses TRBV7-9 and TRBJ1-2; D is uncertain. Trimming stripped 2 bases from V and 8 bases from J, with 12 bases between. The germline CDR1 and CDR2 sequences are SEHNR and FQNEAQ (reference sequence). This CDR3 has 13 residues.

This clonotype was seen repeatedly, ten times or more. The CDR3 region has the DNA TGTGCCAGAAAACAGGGGGCTGGGAACACTGAAGCTTTCTTT. As protein: CARKQGAGNTEAFF. The chain is built from TRBV19 and TRBJ1-1; 9 bases agree with TRBD1. V trimming: 9 bases; J trimming: 1 base; junction bases outside the gene matches: 6. The CDR3 contains 14 residues. Germline CDR1 LNHDA, CDR2 SQIVND (reference sequence).

The CDR3 DNA reads TGCAGTGCTCCAAGAGTGGGCGGGGAGCTGTTTTTT. Residues: CSAPRVGGELFF. The J gene is TRBJ2-2, the V gene TRBV20-1; D remains unclear. Trimming stripped 5 bases from V and 7 bases from J, with 11 bases between. CDR1 is DFQATT and CDR2 is SNEGSKA in the germline V gene (reference sequence). The CDR3 loop spans 12 amino acids.

This clonotype was observed many times. The chain carries TRBV4-1 and TRBJ1-1; 8 bases line up with TRBD1. Unmatched junction bases numbered 10, after V lost 0 bases and J lost 4 bases. CDR1 MGHRA and CDR2 YSYEKL come from the germline V gene. This CDR3 has 17 amino acids. As DNA, the CDR3 is TGCGCCAGCAGCCAAGATGATCGGACAGGGCTCAGCACTGAAGCTTTCTTT. Amino acid sequence: CASSQDDRTGLSTEAFF.

This clonotype has ten or more counts. V is TRBV20-1 and J is TRBJ1-2; 12 nucleotides line up with TRBD1. Trimming cost V 3 bases and J 1 base; bases outside gene matches: 12. The germline V gene encodes CDR1 DFQATT and CDR2 SNEGSKA (reference sequence). This CDR3 region has 18 residues. The CDR3 spells CSASEHEGQGAGNYGYTF. The CDR3 bases are TGCAGTGCTAGCGAACATGAGGGACAGGGGGCGGGTAACTATGGCTACACCTTC.

This clonotype was seen repeatedly, ten times or more. This chain joins TRBV10-3 and TRBJ2-5, with a possible D match to TRBD2 (5 bases). Trimming removed 7 bases at V and 5 bases at J, with 14 bases between. CDR3 size: 13 residues. Germline lookup yields CDR1 ENHRY and CDR2 SYGVKD. The CDR3 protein is CAITRDSWETQYF. In nucleotides, the CDR3 is TGTGCCATCACGAGGGATTCTTGGGAGACCCAGTACTTC.

The CDR3 sequence is CASSGEASPGGAAFF. The CDR3 coding sequence is TGTGCCAGCAGCGGGGAGGCTTCCCCAGGGGGGGCAGCTTTCTTT. The chain recombines TRBV13 with TRBJ1-1; TRBD1 matches 7 bases. J was trimmed by 10 bases and V by 5 bases; bases with no gene match: 16. The CDR3 totals 15 residues. Per germline, CDR1 PRHDT and CDR2 FYEKMQ (reference sequence).

As concerns this clonotype: At one boundary the junction diverges from the germline segment, which might be a read error. This chain connects TRBV10-2 to TRBJ1-5; possible D gene TRBD1, 6 bases. The CDR3 runs 17 residues. The V gene's germline CDR1 is WSHSY and CDR2 SAAADI. The chain's CDR3 is CASSSPRTANSNQPQHF. CDR3 bases: TGTGCCAGCAGTTCGCCCAGGACAGCAAATAGCAATCAGCCCCAGCATTTT.

This clonotype was seen a handful of times. V gene TRBV5-1 combines with J gene TRBJ1-1; possibly TRBD1 for D (6 bases). This CDR3 comprises 14 residues. The germline V and J ends were trimmed by 3 bases and 2 bases, with 11 bases remaining between them. Germline CDR1 is SGHRS and CDR2 is YFSETQ. CDR3 sequence: CASSSWTENTEAFF. The CDR3 DNA is TGCGCCAGCAGCTCCTGGACAGAAAACACTGAAGCTTTCTTT.

This clonotype was counted many times. The chain carries TRBV24-1 and TRBJ1-5; D is uncertain. Trimming stripped 4 bases from V and 6 bases from J, with 15 bases between. In germline, CDR1 is KGHDR, CDR2 SFDVKD. CDR3 length equals 15 residues. The CDR3 DNA sequence: TGTGCCACCAGTGAACCCGGACGGGCCGGTCAGCCCCAGCATTTT. This gives the protein CATSEPGRAGQPQHF.

This clonotype came up many times. The chain recombines TRBV20-1 with TRBJ2-5, with D possibly being TRBD1 or TRBD2 (7 bases each). The CDR3 sequence is 15 residues long. The ends were cut back, 4 bases at V and 0 bases at J, with 15 bases in the middle. Per the germline V gene, CDR1 is DFQATT and CDR2 is SNEGSKA (reference sequence). CDR3 sequence: CSANDREGYQETQYF. The CDR3, as DNA: TGCAGTGCTAACGACAGGGAGGGATACCAAGAGACCCAGTACTTC.

Details on this clonotype: A much larger clone lies one base from this, so it may be a read error. The J gene is TRBJ2-5, the V gene TRBV7-2; unclear D gene. CDR3 length: 13 amino acids. The germline CDR1 and CDR2 sequences are SGHTA and FQGNSA. The CDR3 here is CASSQVQEETQYF. The CDR3 region has the DNA TGCGCCAGCAGCCAGGTCCAAGAAGAGACCCAGTACTTC. The variable domain in full, with the rest retrieved from reference TRBV7-2 and TRBJ2-5, is GAGVSQSPSNKVTEKGKDVELRCDPISGHTALYWYRQSLGQGLEFLIYFQGNSAPDKSGLPSDRFSAERTGGSVSTLTIQRTQQEDSAVYLCASSQVQEETQYFGPGTRLLVL.

The CDR3 DNA reads as TGCGCCAGCAGCTTAACTGGGACAGCTAGCAATCAGCCCCAGCATTTT. Translated, it gives CASSLTGTASNQPQHF. The chain combines TRBV4-1 with TRBJ1-5, with TRBD1 identical over 7 bases. This CDR3 is 16 amino acids long. Germline assignment: CDR1 MGHRA and CDR2 YSYEKL. Trimming at V came to 5 bases and at J to 0 bases, leaving 7 bases not matched to a gene.

There are a few counts of this clonotype. CDR3 loop: CAISALGLAGAYEQYF. The CDR3, as DNA: TGTGCCATCAGTGCCCTCGGACTAGCGGGAGCCTACGAGCAGTACTTC. V and J are TRBV10-3 and TRBJ2-7; 13 positions match TRBD2. The CDR3 covers 16 residues. Trimming at V came to 4 bases and at J to 2 bases, leaving 5 bases not matched to a gene. CDR1 and CDR2 (germline): ENHRY, SYGVKD.

This clonotype was observed a handful of times. The rearrangement uses TRBV28 and TRBJ2-7; D is perhaps TRBD1 (6 bases). The germline V and J ends were trimmed by 6 bases and 6 bases, with 18 bases remaining between them. The CDR3 runs 14 residues. Germline V gene data show CDR1 as MDHEN and CDR2 as SYDVKM. For the CDR3, the DNA is TGTGCCAGCAGATCACAGGGAACGGTGACCGAGCAGTACTTC. This gives the protein CASRSQGTVTEQYF.

This chain connects TRBV19 to TRBJ1-5; perhaps TRBD1 as D (5 bases). Trimming took 4 bases from V and 2 from J, leaving 12 bases between them. This CDR3 has 15 residues. Germline CDR1 LNHDA, CDR2 SQIVND (reference sequence). This CDR3 reads CASSNAGSGNQPQHF. In DNA, the CDR3 is TGTGCCAGTAGTAACGCAGGGTCCGGCAATCAGCCCCAGCATTTT. Filled out from reference TRBV19 and TRBJ1-5, the complete variable domain reads DGGITQSPKYLFRKEGQNVTLSCEQNLNHDAMYWYRQDPGQGLRLIYYSQIVNDFQKGDIAEGYSVSREKKESFPLTVTSAQKNPTAFYLCASSNAGSGNQPQHFGDGTRLSIL.

V and J are TRBV6-5 and TRBJ2-5; 9 bases are a match to TRBD1. This CDR3 contains 16 residues. Germline lookup yields CDR1 MNHEY and CDR2 SVGAGI. The J segment lost 0 bases and the V segment lost 0 bases, leaving 2 bases of the junction unmatched. CDR3 DNA sequence: TGTGCCAGCAGTTACTCGTGGACAGGGGACCAAGAGACCCAGTACTTC. Residues: CASSYSWTGDQETQYF.

A single count supports this clonotype. The chain employs TRBV7-9 and TRBJ1-4; D is undetermined. The CDR3 runs 15 residues. In germline, CDR1 is SEHNR, CDR2 FQNEAQ (reference sequence). V dropped 8 bases and J dropped 4 bases, with 17 bases sitting between them. Written as DNA, the CDR3 is TGTGCCAGCGCCATTGGTCTCCCGGGTAATGAAAAACTGTTTTTT. It translates to CASAIGLPGNEKLFF.

CDR3 in amino acids: CAWSVPGGVGSPLHF. In nucleotides, the CDR3 is TGTGCCTGGAGTGTACCTGGGGGCGTAGGTTCACCCCTCCACTTT. The chain couples TRBV30 to TRBJ1-6, with D possibly TRBD1 on 6 matching bases. The CDR3 is 15 residues long. V shed 0 bases and J shed 9 bases, with 15 bases lying between them. Germline V gene sequence: CDR1 GTSNPN, CDR2 SVGIG (reference sequence).

This clonotype was seen repeatedly, ten times or more. The chain carries TRBV5-6 and TRBJ1-6; D not certain. Germline V gives CDR1 SGHDT, CDR2 YYEEEE. V was trimmed by 4 bases and J by 7 bases, leaving 6 bases between them. The CDR3 extends over 12 amino acids. CDR3 sequence reads: CASSAENSPLHF. The DNA of the CDR3 is TGTGCCAGCAGCGCCGAGAATTCACCCCTCCACTTT.

The chain recombines TRBV7-2 with TRBJ1-5; D call uncertain. The J call may not be correct, given that the DNA end is closer to TRBJ2-3. Germline CDR1 is SGHTA and CDR2 is FQGNSA. The CDR3 totals 11 residues. The CDR3 spells CASSSLQVQYF. The CDR3 DNA follows: TGTGCCAGCAGCTCCCTTCAGGTGCAGTATTTT.

Ten or more counts support this clonotype. The chain is built from TRBV2 and TRBJ2-5; a weak D match, TRBD2 (6 bases). The V end lost 4 bases, the J end lost 1 base, and 10 bases lay between the germline ends. Germline V gene lookup returns CDR1 SNHLY and CDR2 FYNNEI. CDR3 length: 14 amino acids. The CDR3 sequence: CASSGTRGQETQYF. As DNA, the CDR3 is TGTGCCAGCAGTGGAACGCGGGGCCAAGAGACCCAGTACTTC.